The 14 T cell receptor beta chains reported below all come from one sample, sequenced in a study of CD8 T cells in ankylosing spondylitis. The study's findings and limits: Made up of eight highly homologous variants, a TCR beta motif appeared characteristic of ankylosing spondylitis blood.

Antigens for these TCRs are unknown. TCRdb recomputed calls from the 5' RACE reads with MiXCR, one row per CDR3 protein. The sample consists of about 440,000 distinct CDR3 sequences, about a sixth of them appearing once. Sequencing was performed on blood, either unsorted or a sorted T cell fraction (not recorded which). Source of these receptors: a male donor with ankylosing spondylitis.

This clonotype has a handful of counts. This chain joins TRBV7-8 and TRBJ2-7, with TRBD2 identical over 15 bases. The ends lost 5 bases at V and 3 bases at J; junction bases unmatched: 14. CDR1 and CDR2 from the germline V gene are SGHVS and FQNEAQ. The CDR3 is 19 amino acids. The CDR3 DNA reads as TGTGCCAGCAGCAAACGGGTGGGACTAGCGGGAGGCGGCCTCTACGAGCAGTACTTC. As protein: CASSKRVGLAGGGLYEQYF.

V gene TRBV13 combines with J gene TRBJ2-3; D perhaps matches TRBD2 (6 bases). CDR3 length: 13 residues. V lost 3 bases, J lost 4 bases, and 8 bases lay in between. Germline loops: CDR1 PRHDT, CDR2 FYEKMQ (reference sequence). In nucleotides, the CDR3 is TGTGCCAGCAGCTTTACTAGCCCAGATACGCAGTATTTT. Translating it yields CASSFTSPDTQYF.

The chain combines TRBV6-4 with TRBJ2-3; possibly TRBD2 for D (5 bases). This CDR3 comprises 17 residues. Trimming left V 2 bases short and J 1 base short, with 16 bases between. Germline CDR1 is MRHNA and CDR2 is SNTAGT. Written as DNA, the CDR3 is TGTGCCAGCAGTGACGGTTCGAGGGCTAGAGGCACAGATACGCAGTATTTT. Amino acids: CASSDGSRARGTDTQYF.

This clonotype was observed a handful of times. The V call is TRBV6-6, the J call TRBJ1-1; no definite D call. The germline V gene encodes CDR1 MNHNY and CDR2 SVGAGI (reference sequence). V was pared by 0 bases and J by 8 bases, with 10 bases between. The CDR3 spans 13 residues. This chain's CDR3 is CASSYSGLLEAFF. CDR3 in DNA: TGTGCCAGCAGTTACTCAGGTCTGCTGGAAGCTTTCTTT.

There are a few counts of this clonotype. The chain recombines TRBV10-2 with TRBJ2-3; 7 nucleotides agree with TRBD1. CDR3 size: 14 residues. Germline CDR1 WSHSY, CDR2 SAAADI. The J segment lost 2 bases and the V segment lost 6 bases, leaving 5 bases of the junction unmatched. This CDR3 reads CASSDRVDTDTQYF. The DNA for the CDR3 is TGCGCCAGCAGCGACAGGGTCGACACAGATACGCAGTATTTT.

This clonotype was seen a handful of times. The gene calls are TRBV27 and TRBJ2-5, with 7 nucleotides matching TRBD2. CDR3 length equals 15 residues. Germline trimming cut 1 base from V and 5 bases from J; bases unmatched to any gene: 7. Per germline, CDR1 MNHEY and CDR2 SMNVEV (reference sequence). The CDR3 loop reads CASSLFPSGVETQYF. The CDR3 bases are TGTGCCAGCAGTTTATTCCCTAGCGGAGTGGAGACCCAGTACTTC.

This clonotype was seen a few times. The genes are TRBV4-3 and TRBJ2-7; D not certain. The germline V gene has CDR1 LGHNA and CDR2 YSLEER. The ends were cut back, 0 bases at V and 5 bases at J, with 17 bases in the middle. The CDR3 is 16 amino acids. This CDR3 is CASSQDGSRKANEQYF. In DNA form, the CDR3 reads TGCGCCAGCAGCCAAGACGGGTCGCGGAAGGCTAACGAGCAGTACTTC.

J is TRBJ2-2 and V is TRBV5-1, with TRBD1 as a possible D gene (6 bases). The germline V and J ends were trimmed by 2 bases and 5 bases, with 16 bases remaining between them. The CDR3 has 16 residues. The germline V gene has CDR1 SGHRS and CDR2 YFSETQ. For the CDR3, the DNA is TGCGCCAGCAGCTTAAAGCTCAGGGGTTGGACCGGGGAGCTGTTTTTT. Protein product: CASSLKLRGWTGELFF.

CDR3 amino acids: CASSLAAGGYEQFF. As DNA, the CDR3 is TGTGCCAGCAGCTTAGCGGCAGGGGGCTATGAGCAGTTCTTC. V and J are TRBV7-9 and TRBJ2-1, with 8 bases matching TRBD1. The germline V gene encodes CDR1 SEHNR and CDR2 FQNEAQ (reference sequence). V was pared by 0 bases and J by 8 bases, with 3 bases of the junction left unmatched. This CDR3 is built from 14 residues. Looking up the rest from reference TRBV7-9 and TRBJ2-1 gives the full variable domain: DTGVSQNPRHKITKRGQNVTFRCDPISEHNRLYWYRQTLGQGPEFLTYFQNEAQLEKSRLLSDRFSAERPKGSFSTLEIQRTEQGDSAMYLCASSLAAGGYEQFFGPGTRLTVL.

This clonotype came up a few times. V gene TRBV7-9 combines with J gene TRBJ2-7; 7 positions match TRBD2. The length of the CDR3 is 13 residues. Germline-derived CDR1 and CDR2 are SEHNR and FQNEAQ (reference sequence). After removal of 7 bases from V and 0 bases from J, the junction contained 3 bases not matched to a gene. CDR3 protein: CASTRGDSYEQYF. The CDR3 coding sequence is TGTGCCAGCACCCGGGGGGACTCCTACGAGCAGTACTTC.

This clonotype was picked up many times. CDR3 loop: CASSLSRQNEQFF. In nucleotides, the CDR3 is TGTGCCAGCAGCCTAAGTAGGCAGAATGAGCAGTTCTTC. V is TRBV11-2 and J is TRBJ2-1, with D unresolved. The germline gives CDR1 SGHAT, CDR2 FQNNGV. There are 13 residues in the CDR3. V gave up 5 bases and J gave up 7 bases, with 12 bases separating them.

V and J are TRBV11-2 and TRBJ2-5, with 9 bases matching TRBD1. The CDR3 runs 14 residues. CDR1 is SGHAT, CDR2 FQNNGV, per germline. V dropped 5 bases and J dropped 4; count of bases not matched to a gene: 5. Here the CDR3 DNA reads TGTGCCAGCAGCCCGGACAGGGGAGGAGAGACCCAGTACTTC. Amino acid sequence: CASSPDRGGETQYF.

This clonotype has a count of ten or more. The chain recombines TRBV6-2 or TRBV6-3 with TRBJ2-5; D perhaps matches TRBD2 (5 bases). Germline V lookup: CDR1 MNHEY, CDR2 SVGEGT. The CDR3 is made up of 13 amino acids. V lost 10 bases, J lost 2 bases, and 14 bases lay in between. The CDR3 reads CATEGSIQETQYF. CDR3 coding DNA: TGTGCCACCGAGGGCTCTATTCAAGAGACCCAGTACTTC.

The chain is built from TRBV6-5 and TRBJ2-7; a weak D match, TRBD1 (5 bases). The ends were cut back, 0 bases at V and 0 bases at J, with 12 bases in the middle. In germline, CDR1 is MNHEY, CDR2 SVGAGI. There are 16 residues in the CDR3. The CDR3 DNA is TGTGCCAGCAGTTACTCGGTTCAGACAGTCTCCTACGAGCAGTACTTC. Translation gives CASSYSVQTVSYEQYF.